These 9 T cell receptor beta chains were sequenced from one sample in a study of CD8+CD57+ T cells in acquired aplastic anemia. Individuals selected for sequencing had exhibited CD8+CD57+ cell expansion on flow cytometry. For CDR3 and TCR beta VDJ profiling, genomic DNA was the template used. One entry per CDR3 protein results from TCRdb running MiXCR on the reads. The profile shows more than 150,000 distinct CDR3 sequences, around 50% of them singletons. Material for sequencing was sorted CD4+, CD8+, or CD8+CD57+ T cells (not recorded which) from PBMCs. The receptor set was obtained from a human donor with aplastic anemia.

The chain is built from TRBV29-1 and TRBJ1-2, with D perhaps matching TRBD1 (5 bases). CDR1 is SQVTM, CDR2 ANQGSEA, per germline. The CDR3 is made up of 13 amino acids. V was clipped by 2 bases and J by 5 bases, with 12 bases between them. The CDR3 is CSVESGGVYGYTF. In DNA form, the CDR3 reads TGCAGCGTTGAATCAGGAGGGGTTTATGGCTACACCTTC.

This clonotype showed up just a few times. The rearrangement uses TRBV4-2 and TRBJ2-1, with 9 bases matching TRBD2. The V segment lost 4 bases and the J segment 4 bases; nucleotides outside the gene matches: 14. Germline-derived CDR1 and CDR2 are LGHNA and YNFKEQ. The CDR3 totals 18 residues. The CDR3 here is CASSRTGASGGSYNEQFF. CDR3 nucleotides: TGTGCCAGCAGCCGGACTGGGGCCAGCGGGGGGTCTTACAATGAGCAGTTCTTC.

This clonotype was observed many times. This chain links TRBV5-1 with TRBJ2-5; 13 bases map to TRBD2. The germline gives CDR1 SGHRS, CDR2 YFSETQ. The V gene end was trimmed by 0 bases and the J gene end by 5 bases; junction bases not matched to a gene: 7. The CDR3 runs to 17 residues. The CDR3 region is CASSLAVGLAGEETQYF. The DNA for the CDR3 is TGCGCCAGCAGCTTGGCCGTAGGACTAGCGGGGGAGGAGACCCAGTACTTC. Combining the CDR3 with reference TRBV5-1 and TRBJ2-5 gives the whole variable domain KAGVTQTPRYLIKTRGQQVTLSCSPISGHRSVSWYQQTPGQGLQFLFEYFSETQRNKGNFPGRFSGRQFSNSRSEMNVSTLELGDSALYLCASSLAVGLAGEETQYFGPGTRLLVL.

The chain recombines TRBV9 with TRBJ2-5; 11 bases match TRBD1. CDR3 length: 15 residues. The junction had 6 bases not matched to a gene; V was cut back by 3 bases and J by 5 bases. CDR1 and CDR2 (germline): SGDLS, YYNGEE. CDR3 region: CASSARDRGTETQYF. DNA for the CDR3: TGTGCCAGCAGCGCCCGGGACAGGGGGACGGAGACCCAGTACTTC.

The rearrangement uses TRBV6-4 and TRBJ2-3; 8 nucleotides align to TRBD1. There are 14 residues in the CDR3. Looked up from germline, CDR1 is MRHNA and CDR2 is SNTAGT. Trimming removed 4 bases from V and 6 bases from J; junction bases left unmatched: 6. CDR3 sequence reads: CASSAGGAEDTQYF. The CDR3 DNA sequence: TGTGCCAGCAGTGCAGGGGGCGCAGAGGATACGCAGTATTTT.

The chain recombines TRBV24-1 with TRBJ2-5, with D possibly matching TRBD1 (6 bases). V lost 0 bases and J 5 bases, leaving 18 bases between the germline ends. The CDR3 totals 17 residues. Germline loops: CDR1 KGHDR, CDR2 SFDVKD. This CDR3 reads CATSDLLDSLGGETQYF. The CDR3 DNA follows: TGTGCCACCAGTGATTTGCTGGACAGCCTCGGTGGTGAGACCCAGTACTTC.

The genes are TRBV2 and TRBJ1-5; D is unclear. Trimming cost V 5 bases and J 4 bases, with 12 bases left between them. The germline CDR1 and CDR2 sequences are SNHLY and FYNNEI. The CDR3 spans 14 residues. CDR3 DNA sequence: TGTGCCAGCAGTCCAGCCCTAGGGAATCAGCCCCAGCATTTT. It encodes CASSPALGNQPQHF.

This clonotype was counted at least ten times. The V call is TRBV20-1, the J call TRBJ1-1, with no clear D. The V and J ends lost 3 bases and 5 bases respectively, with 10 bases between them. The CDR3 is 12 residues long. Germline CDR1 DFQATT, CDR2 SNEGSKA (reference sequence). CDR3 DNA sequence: TGCAGTGCTAGGAACCCTGGGACTGAAGCTTTCTTT. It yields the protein CSARNPGTEAFF.

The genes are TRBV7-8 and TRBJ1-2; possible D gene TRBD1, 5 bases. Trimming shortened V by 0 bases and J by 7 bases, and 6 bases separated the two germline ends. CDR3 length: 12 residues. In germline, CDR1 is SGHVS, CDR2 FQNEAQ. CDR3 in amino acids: CASSLAGGGYTF. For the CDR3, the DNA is TGTGCCAGCAGCTTAGCTGGGGGTGGCTACACCTTC.